This T cell receptor beta chain comes out of a study of PD-L1 blockade in urothelial cancer. Study details: Patients previously received 0 to 3 chemotherapy regimens.

Profiling relied on immunoSEQ multiplex PCR, and the TCRdb table lists in-frame clones only, not all of them. The data contain about 74,000 clones, 80% to 90% of them seen just once; the ten biggest clones take up roughly 4.5%. Germline V gene sequence: CDR1 MNHNS, CDR2 SASEGT. The CDR3 spans 15 residues. V shed 5 bases, J shed 5 bases, and the junction held 7 bases outside the gene matches. This clone was observed once. J is TRBJ2-1 and V is TRBV6-1; 9 bases agree with TRBD2. The clonotype was recovered from a man between 65 and 85 years old with urothelial cancer. The material was PBMCs, obtained around atezolizumab (anti-PD-L1) treatment. Written as DNA, the CDR3 is TGTGCCAGCAGTTTTCTAGCGGGGCGAAACAATGAGCAGTTCTTC. It codes for CASSFLAGRNNEQFF.